Following are 25 T cell receptor beta chains from one sample sequenced in a study of T cell responses to AZD1222 COVID-19 vaccine. Sequencing was performed with immunoSEQ multiplex PCR; in TCRdb, only in-frame clones are kept and a portion is missing. The sample shows roughly 120,000 clones, about 90% of them seen only once. The material sequenced was peripheral blood, taken 28 days after the second AZD1222 dose. The receptor source for this set is an adult who received the AZD1222 COVID-19 vaccine.

The rearrangement uses TRBV5-1 and TRBJ1-5; a possible D gene is TRBD1 (5 bases). Germline CDR1 is SGHRS and CDR2 is YFSETQ. Trimming took off 4 bases at V and 3 bases at J, with 14 bases between the two ends. The CDR3 is made up of 15 amino acids. The CDR3: CASSPTDSNNQPQHF. The DNA for the CDR3 is TGCGCCAGCAGCCCAACCGACAGTAACAATCAGCCCCAGCATTTT.

This rearrangement joins TRBV18 to TRBJ1-1; D is unresolved. CDR1 and CDR2 from the germline V gene are KGHSH and LQKENI. The length of the CDR3 is 12 residues. The V end lost 5 bases, the J end lost 0 bases, and 4 bases lay between the germline ends. The CDR3 sequence is CASSSMNTEAFF. DNA for the CDR3: TGTGCCAGCTCATCCATGAACACTGAAGCTTTCTTT.

The V and J genes are TRBV27 and TRBJ1-5; tentative D call: TRBD1 (6 bases). CDR3 size: 13 residues. CDR1 MNHEY and CDR2 SMNVEV come from the germline V gene (reference sequence). Deletions cut 6 bases from V and 2 bases from J, with 8 bases between. The CDR3 loop reads CASRGQGNQPQHF. The DNA for the CDR3 is TGTGCCAGCAGGGGACAAGGCAATCAGCCCCAGCATTTT.

The rearrangement links TRBV30 to TRBJ1-1; the match to TRBD1 covers 7 bases. With V trimmed by 1 base and J by 11 bases, 4 bases remained unmatched. The V gene's germline CDR1 is GTSNPN and CDR2 SVGIG (reference sequence). This CDR3 spans 11 amino acids. The CDR3 reads CAWSEGAGAFF. DNA for the CDR3: TGTGCCTGGAGTGAGGGGGCGGGGGCTTTCTTT.

This rearrangement joins TRBV9 to TRBJ2-3, with D tentatively TRBD2 (5 bases). With 0 bases removed from V and 2 bases from J, the gap between germline ends came to 10 bases. The CDR3 has 15 residues. Looked up from germline, CDR1 is SGDLS and CDR2 is YYNGEE. The CDR3 loop reads CASSVVGLDTDTQYF. DNA of the CDR3: TGTGCCAGCAGCGTAGTCGGACTCGACACAGATACGCAGTATTTT. The whole variable domain, remainder taken from reference TRBV9 and TRBJ2-3, is DSGVTQTPKHLITATGQRVTLRCSPRSGDLSVYWYQQSLDQGLQFLIQYYNGEERAKGNILERFSAQQFPDLHSELNLSSLELGDSALYFCASSVVGLDTDTQYFGPGTRLTVL.

This clone was observed a single time. The CDR3 nucleotides read TGTGCCAGCAGTCCGAGACAGGGAGGTCACTATGGCTACACCTTC. It yields the protein CASSPRQGGHYGYTF. The V gene is TRBV27, the J gene TRBJ1-2; 7 bases are shared with TRBD1. Germline CDR1 MNHEY, CDR2 SMNVEV (reference sequence). Trimming cost V 5 bases and J 3 bases; bases outside gene matches: 9. The CDR3 length is 15 residues.

The V call is TRBV27, the J call TRBJ1-2; D is ambiguous. This CDR3 comprises 12 residues. V lost 3 bases, J lost 14 bases, and 16 bases lay in between. Germline V CDR1 and CDR2: MNHEY, SMNVEV (reference sequence). The CDR3 loop reads CASSFSPPIMTF. In DNA form, the CDR3 reads TGTGCCAGCAGTTTTAGCCCTCCGATAATGACCTTC.

This rearrangement joins TRBV5-6 to TRBJ1-3; D uncertain. The CDR3 consists of 18 residues. Per germline, CDR1 SGHDT and CDR2 YYEEEE. Trimming cost V 2 bases and J 0 bases, with 18 bases left between them. This chain's CDR3 is CASSFFGRAMGSGNTIYF. The DNA for the CDR3 is TGTGCCAGCAGCTTTTTCGGGCGGGCCATGGGCTCTGGAAACACCATATATTTT.

The count of this clone is one. This chain uses TRBV7-9 with TRBJ1-4, with D unresolved. The CDR3 has 13 amino acids. Germline values: CDR1 SEHNR, CDR2 FQNEAQ (reference sequence). V gave up 0 bases and J gave up 8 bases, with 7 bases separating them. The DNA of the CDR3 is TGTGCCAGCAGCTTAGCTTTCAAGGAAAAACTGTTTTTT. Its translation is CASSLAFKEKLFF. Using reference TRBV7-9 and TRBJ1-4 for the parts outside the CDR3, the full variable domain is DTGVSQNPRHKITKRGQNVTFRCDPISEHNRLYWYRQTLGQGPEFLTYFQNEAQLEKSRLLSDRFSAERPKGSFSTLEIQRTEQGDSAMYLCASSLAFKEKLFFGSGTQLSVL.

This clone showed up just once. V is TRBV2 and J is TRBJ2-2, with 7 bases aligning to TRBD2. Germline V CDR1 and CDR2: SNHLY, FYNNEI. There are 14 residues in the CDR3. The V gene end was trimmed by 5 bases and the J gene end by 0 bases; junction bases not matched to a gene: 0. CDR3 residues: CASSSGANTGELFF. The DNA for the CDR3 is TGTGCCAGCAGTAGCGGGGCGAACACCGGGGAGCTGTTTTTT.

The chain recombines TRBV18 with TRBJ1-1, with D perhaps TRBD1 (6 bases). Trimming took off 2 bases at V and 2 bases at J, with 9 bases between the two ends. CDR1 is KGHSH and CDR2 is LQKENI in the germline V gene. The CDR3 contains 14 residues. CDR3 DNA: TGTGCCAGCTCACCAAGGGGGGACAACACTGAAGCTTTCTTT. Its protein is CASSPRGDNTEAFF.

By frequency in the sample, this clone is medium-sized. J is TRBJ2-7 and V is TRBV7-9; D possibly matches TRBD1 or TRBD2 (5 bases each). V gave up 4 bases and J gave up 4 bases, with 17 bases separating them. This CDR3 has 15 amino acids. Germline CDR1 SEHNR, CDR2 FQNEAQ (reference sequence). The CDR3, as DNA: TGTGCCAGCAGCTCCCCAGGGTCCACGGGGTACGAGCAGTACTTC. The encoded protein is CASSSPGSTGYEQYF.

This chain uses TRBV19 with TRBJ1-5; a weak D match, TRBD1 (6 bases). This CDR3 region has 17 residues. CDR1 is LNHDA, CDR2 SQIVND, per germline (reference sequence). V was shortened by 5 bases and J by 1 base, with 18 bases between the two germline ends. DNA for the CDR3: TGTGCCAGTAGTCCAGAAGGGGGGACGAGGAGCAATCAGCCCCAGCATTTT. Translated: CASSPEGGTRSNQPQHF. Full variable domain (rest looked up from reference TRBV19 and TRBJ1-5): DGGITQSPKYLFRKEGQNVTLSCEQNLNHDAMYWYRQDPGQGLRLIYYSQIVNDFQKGDIAEGYSVSREKKESFPLTVTSAQKNPTAFYLCASSPEGGTRSNQPQHFGDGTRLSIL.

This clone showed up just a few times. This chain connects TRBV7-2 to TRBJ1-1; D is uncertain. V was shortened by 4 bases and J by 3 bases, with 15 bases between the two germline ends. The germline V gene has CDR1 SGHTA and CDR2 FQGNSA. This CDR3 has 15 residues. CDR3 DNA sequence: TGTGCCAGCAGCTCCCGCTGGGGTGTCGACACTGAAGCTTTCTTT. The encoded protein is CASSSRWGVDTEAFF.

The chain is built from TRBV16 and TRBJ1-1; D may be TRBD1 (5 bases). This CDR3 is 13 amino acids long. Trimming removed 2 bases at V and 1 base at J, with 5 bases between. Germline lookup yields CDR1 KGHSY and CDR2 FQNENV. The CDR3 sequence: CASSQDRNTEAFF. The CDR3 nucleotides are TGTGCCAGCAGCCAAGACAGGAACACTGAAGCTTTCTTT.

CDR3: CASSQGVGQGNEKLFF. CDR3 nucleotides: TGTGCCAGCAGCCAAGGTGTGGGACAGGGGAATGAAAAACTGTTTTTT. The chain uses TRBV3-1 (or the pseudogene TRBV3-2) and TRBJ1-4, with 10 bases that match TRBD1. The length of the CDR3 is 16 residues. Per the germline V gene, CDR1 is LGHDT and CDR2 is YNNKEL (reference sequence). With V trimmed by 1 base and J by 5 bases, 4 bases remained unmatched.

This clone has more than one count but fewer than ten. The chain couples TRBV1 to TRBJ2-3; the D segment call TRBD2 is taken from the table without a DNA check. TRBV1 is designated a pseudogene. The CDR3 spans 16 residues. In DNA, the CDR3 is TGCACCAGCAGCCAAGATCTGGGGGGGGCAGGAGATACGCAGTATTTT. It specifies CTSSQDLGGAGDTQYF.

V is TRBV7-9 and J is TRBJ2-3; TRBD1 agrees at 10 bases. Germline CDR1 reads SEHNR; CDR2 reads FQNEAQ (reference sequence). J was trimmed by 4 bases and V by 1 base; bases with no gene match: 8. The CDR3 runs to 17 residues. This chain's CDR3 is CASSLGVGTGDSDTQYF. In DNA form, the CDR3 reads TGTGCCAGCAGCTTAGGAGTTGGGACAGGGGATTCAGATACGCAGTATTTT.

The V gene is TRBV7-9, the J gene TRBJ1-2; TRBD1 agrees at 7 bases. The CDR3 loop spans 14 amino acids. Germline CDR1 and CDR2: SEHNR and FQNEAQ (reference sequence). After removal of 5 bases from V and 8 bases from J, the junction contained 11 bases not matched to a gene. The CDR3 region is CASSSRTGELGYTF. The CDR3 DNA follows: TGTGCCAGCAGCAGCAGAACAGGGGAATTAGGCTACACCTTC.

The CDR3 loop reads CASSKAPPLSYEQYF. CDR3 nucleotides: TGTGCCAGTAGTAAGGCTCCCCCGCTCTCCTACGAGCAGTACTTC. The rearrangement links TRBV19 to TRBJ2-7, with unresolved D. The germline V gene has CDR1 LNHDA and CDR2 SQIVND (reference sequence). The CDR3 is 15 residues long. V was clipped by 4 bases and J by 0 bases, with 13 bases between them.

V usage is TRBV11-2 and J usage is TRBJ1-1; D is possibly TRBD1 (6 bases). The length of the CDR3 is 16 residues. CDR1 SGHAT and CDR2 FQNNGV come from the germline V gene. V was shortened by 2 bases and J by 1 base, with 14 bases between the two germline ends. CDR3 sequence reads: CASSLRQGLENTEAFF. CDR3 DNA sequence: TGTGCCAGCAGCTTAAGGCAGGGGCTAGAGAACACTGAAGCTTTCTTT.

V is TRBV30 and J is TRBJ1-1, with D possibly matching TRBD1 (5 bases). V was trimmed by 2 bases and J by 5 bases, leaving 12 bases between them. Per the germline V gene, CDR1 is GTSNPN and CDR2 is SVGIG (reference sequence). The CDR3 spans 13 residues. In DNA form, the CDR3 reads TGTGCCTGGAGTACCGACAGAGGAACTGAAGCTTTCTTT. Its translation is CAWSTDRGTEAFF.

The chain has TRBV27 and TRBJ2-7; D uncertain. Germline V gene sequence: CDR1 MNHEY, CDR2 SMNVEV (reference sequence). V was clipped by 2 bases and J by 2 bases, with 7 bases between them. The CDR3 is 13 residues long. DNA of the CDR3: TGTGCCAGCAGTTTAAAGGTTACCTACGAGCAGTACTTC. This encodes CASSLKVTYEQYF.

This clone was recorded only once. The rearrangement uses TRBV5-1 and TRBJ1-1; D remains unclear. V lost 0 bases to trimming and J lost 4 bases, with 13 bases between them. The CDR3 runs 15 residues. Germline-derived CDR1 and CDR2 are SGHRS and YFSETQ. This chain's CDR3 is CASSLVGTRGTEAFF. The DNA of the CDR3 is TGCGCCAGCAGCTTGGTCGGCACACGGGGCACTGAAGCTTTCTTT. The entire variable domain, with the rest obtained from reference TRBV5-1 and TRBJ1-1, is as follows: KAGVTQTPRYLIKTRGQQVTLSCSPISGHRSVSWYQQTPGQGLQFLFEYFSETQRNKGNFPGRFSGRQFSNSRSEMNVSTLELGDSALYLCASSLVGTRGTEAFFGQGTRLTVV.

V and J are TRBV5-1 and TRBJ1-2; perhaps TRBD1 as D (6 bases). Per the germline V gene, CDR1 is SGHRS and CDR2 is YFSETQ. V gave up 4 bases and J gave up 6 bases, with 19 bases separating them. The CDR3 is made up of 15 amino acids. CDR3 sequence (DNA): TGCGCCAGCAGCCCCAGAGAGGGGGGGACGGATGGCTACACCTTC. As protein: CASSPREGGTDGYTF.